This T cell receptor (beta chain) was profiled in a study of T cell responses to AZD1222 COVID-19 vaccine. TCRdb keeps only in-frame clones here, not all; method: immunoSEQ multiplex PCR. The sample contains fewer than 120,000 clones, 88% of which appear only once. V was trimmed by 7 bases and J by 1 base, leaving 13 bases between them. Germline V CDR1 and CDR2: SEHNR, FQNEAQ (reference sequence). The CDR3 is made up of 14 amino acids. The chain carries TRBV7-9 and TRBJ2-5, with D maybe TRBD1 (6 bases). The source is an adult in good health. The sample in question was peripheral blood, obtained on day 0 of AZD1222 vaccination. CDR3 sequence: CASTTGQTQETQYF. The CDR3 DNA reads as TGTGCCAGCACAACCGGACAGACCCAAGAGACCCAGTACTTC. The entire variable domain, with the rest obtained from reference TRBV7-9 and TRBJ2-5, is as follows: DTGVSQNPRHKITKRGQNVTFRCDPISEHNRLYWYRQTLGQGPEFLTYFQNEAQLEKSRLLSDRFSAERPKGSFSTLEIQRTEQGDSAMYLCASTTGQTQETQYFGPGTRLLVL.